This T cell receptor beta chain appears in the sequencing data of a study of response to subunit inactivated influenza vaccine. Findings and limits, study-wide: The authors offered the suggestion that each seasonal influenza vaccination recruits few new T cells.

The sample holds many counts of this clonotype. Its antigen is not identified. A single record per CDR3 protein comes from TCRdb applying MiXCR to the RT-PCR reads. Of under 850,000 distinct CDR3 sequences listed, roughly 20% are singletons. The CDR3 runs to 15 residues. V was shortened by 2 bases and J by 5 bases, with 12 bases between the two germline ends. Germline assignment: CDR1 MNHEY and CDR2 SMNVEV (reference sequence). The receptor was isolated from a man aged 45-65 years who received an inactivated influenza vaccine. Sequenced material: PBMCs from blood, taken 4 to 6 days after vaccination. The chain couples TRBV27 to TRBJ2-2; TRBD1 or TRBD2 may be the D gene (6 bases each). CDR3 DNA sequence: TGTGCCAGCAGTTTAAACGGGGGCGGGACCGGGGAGCTGTTTTTT. It yields the protein CASSLNGGGTGELFF.